This TCR beta chain was documented in a study of shared clonotypes between healthy human individuals. Study information: The study drew on two women and a few men aged 18 to 49 as donors.

The naive CD8 population came from CD45RO-negative cells selected for CCR7, without terminally differentiated effector memory CD45RA+ cells. Only Caucasian adults living in Nashville, Tennessee served as donors. Deep was the level at which the assay was run. Under the authors' procedure: Junction-only immunoSEQ data arrived without quality scores, meaning filtering differed. Sequencing was performed with immunoSEQ multiplex PCR; in TCRdb, only in-frame clones are kept and a portion is missing. Clonal size and the V and J genes are those of that table, whereas D and trimming came from the DNA. The data contain fewer than 1 million clones, 96% of them singletons. Germline V gene sequence: CDR1 MNHEY, CDR2 SMNVEV (reference sequence). The CDR3 spans 16 residues. Trimming took 5 bases from V and 3 from J, leaving 17 bases between them.

The rearrangement links TRBV27 to TRBJ1-5; the D gene is possibly TRBD1 (5 bases). This sequence originates from a man aged 30 to 45 in good health. The sequencing sample was made of naive CD8+ T cells sorted from blood. CDR3 protein: CASSRDTDRFNQPQHF. The CDR3 DNA follows: TGTGCCAGCAGTCGGGATACCGACAGATTCAATCAGCCCCAGCATTTT.